Sequencing of this TCR beta chain was carried out in a study of PD-L1 blockade in urothelial cancer. Across the study: Among blood samples, the median T cell count was roughly 150,000. Findings and caveats of the study: Tumor-linked clones in blood grew more by 3 weeks in durable-benefit patients.

This clone was observed a few times. Its antigen is unidentified. The CDR3 spans 15 residues. Deletions cut 1 base from V and 0 bases from J, with 7 bases between. Germline assignment: CDR1 MNHNS and CDR2 SASEGT. Using immunoSEQ multiplex PCR, the repertoire was profiled, and TCRdb retains in-frame clones only, with some absent. The sample includes about 88,000 clones, 90% of them seen just once. Sequencing was performed on PBMCs, taken around atezolizumab (anti-PD-L1) treatment. This chain joins TRBV6-1 and TRBJ1-3, with D tentatively TRBD1 (6 bases). This clonotype was obtained from a man aged 55 to 70 with urothelial cancer. CDR3: CASSEEGGSGNTIYF. CDR3 sequence (DNA): TGTGCCAGCAGTGAAGAAGGGGGCTCTGGAAACACCATATATTTT.